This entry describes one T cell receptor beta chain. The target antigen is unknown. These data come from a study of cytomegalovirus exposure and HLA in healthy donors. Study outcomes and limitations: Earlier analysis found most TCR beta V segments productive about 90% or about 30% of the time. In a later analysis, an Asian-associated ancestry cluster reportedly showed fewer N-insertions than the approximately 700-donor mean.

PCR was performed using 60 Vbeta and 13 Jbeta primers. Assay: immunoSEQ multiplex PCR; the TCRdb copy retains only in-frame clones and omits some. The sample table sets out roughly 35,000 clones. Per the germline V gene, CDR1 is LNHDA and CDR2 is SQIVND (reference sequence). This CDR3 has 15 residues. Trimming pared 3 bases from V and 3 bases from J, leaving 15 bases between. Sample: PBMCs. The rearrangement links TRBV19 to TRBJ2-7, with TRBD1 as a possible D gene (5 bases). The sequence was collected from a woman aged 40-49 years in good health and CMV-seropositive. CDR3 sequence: CASSISVGELYEQYF. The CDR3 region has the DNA TGTGCCAGTAGTATTTCCGTAGGGGAACTCTACGAGCAGTACTTC.